This T cell receptor beta chain comes out of a study of T cells in localized non-small cell lung cancer. The study, taken as a whole, reports: In adjacent lung appeared a median around 56 of the top 100 tumor clones. Clonality peaked in uninvolved adjacent lung rather than tumor.

Notes on this clone: Its antigen remains unknown.

The CDR3 loop spans 17 amino acids. Germline trimming cut 0 bases from V and 7 bases from J; bases unmatched to any gene: 7. The germline gives CDR1 KGHSH, CDR2 LQKENI. The repertoire was sequenced with immunoSEQ multiplex PCR; TCRdb's copy has only in-frame clones and lacks some. Of over 5,500 clones listed, around two fifths are singletons. The genes are TRBV18 and TRBJ2-1; 12 bases align to TRBD2. This clonotype was obtained from a woman aged 40 to 75 with stage II squamous cell lung carcinoma. The sequencing used lung tumor tissue, collected before any cancer treatment. This CDR3 is CASSPPFRTSGKNEQFF. CDR3 DNA: TGTGCCAGCTCACCACCATTTAGGACTAGCGGGAAGAATGAGCAGTTCTTC. The complete variable domain, with remaining parts taken from reference TRBV18 and TRBJ2-1, reads NAGVMQNPRHLVRRRGQEARLRCSPMKGHSHVYWYRQLPEEGLKFMVYLQKENIIDESGMPKERFSAEFPKEGPSILRIQQVVRGDSAAYFCASSPPFRTSGKNEQFFGPGTRLTVL.